Shown below are 6 T cell receptor beta chains from a single sample sequenced in a study of T cell repertoires in cytomegalovirus infection. TCRdb independently ran MiXCR on the reads; one entry per CDR3 protein. The sample lists 110,000 to 150,000 distinct CDR3 sequences; over 25% were seen once. Their antigens remain unidentified. The material was CD8+ T cells from cultured PBMCs, obtained from culture after CMV antigen stimulation. These receptors originate from a human donor in good health (CMV status not recorded). Some clones in this sample may be carry-over from other donors' samples.

CDR3: CASSGDGTPVDEQFF. Written as DNA, the CDR3 is TGTGCCAGCAGCGGAGACGGGACCCCCGTTGATGAGCAGTTCTTC. The rearrangement uses TRBV9 and TRBJ2-1, with D tentatively TRBD1 or TRBD2 (5 bases each). Germline V gene sequence: CDR1 SGDLS, CDR2 YYNGEE. V was shortened by 3 bases and J by 8 bases, with 18 bases between the two germline ends. This CDR3 spans 15 amino acids.

The chain recombines TRBV6-5 with TRBJ2-5; 9 bases line up with TRBD1. This CDR3 region has 14 residues. V lost 5 bases and J lost 5; bases outside the gene matches: 6. CDR1 is MNHEY and CDR2 is SVGAGI in the germline V gene. In DNA form, the CDR3 reads TGTGCCAGCAGTGACTTACAGGGGGCCGAGACCCAGTACTTC. Translation gives CASSDLQGAETQYF.

In its sample, this clonotype was seen a few times. The CDR3 DNA reads TGTGCCAGCAGCTTACTCACCTACAATGAGCAGTTCTTC. Its translation: CASSLLTYNEQFF. The rearrangement uses TRBV7-4 and TRBJ2-1; D call uncertain. With 2 bases removed from V and 2 bases from J, the gap between germline ends came to 4 bases. CDR3 length: 13 amino acids. Germline CDR1 reads SGHVT; CDR2 reads SQSDAQ.

V is TRBV4-1 and J is TRBJ2-5; D may be TRBD2 (7 bases). Deletions cut 2 bases from V and 4 bases from J, with 23 bases between. The germline V gene encodes CDR1 MGHRA and CDR2 YSYEKL. The CDR3 contains 18 residues. The CDR3 here is CASSQHSLAGGRGETQYF. CDR3 DNA: TGCGCCAGCAGCCAACACTCTCTTGCCGGGGGGCGAGGAGAGACCCAGTACTTC.

The rearrangement links TRBV27 to TRBJ2-5; tentatively, D is TRBD1 (5 bases). Trimming stripped 6 bases from V and 4 bases from J, with 15 bases between. CDR1 MNHEY and CDR2 SMNVEV come from the germline V gene (reference sequence). The CDR3 is 14 residues long. CDR3 in DNA: TGTGCCAGCAGCCCGGACATGTTTCGAGAGACCCAGTACTTC. Protein product: CASSPDMFRETQYF.

This clonotype was seen a handful of times. V and J are TRBV15 and TRBJ1-2, with D tentatively TRBD1 (5 bases). The CDR3 is made up of 16 amino acids. The germline gives CDR1 LNHNV, CDR2 YYDKDF (reference sequence). The V end lost 0 bases, the J end lost 6 bases, and 17 bases lay between the germline ends. CDR3 sequence (DNA): TGTGCCACCAGCAGAGAGGGGCCAGGGTATGTTGATGGCTACACCTTC. It is translated as CATSREGPGYVDGYTF.